Included here is one T cell receptor beta chain sequence, with context. The data derive from a study of PD-L1 blockade in urothelial cancer. TCRdb's copy holds only in-frame clones and misses some; the assay was immunoSEQ multiplex PCR. The table includes about 120,000 clones, 75% to 90% detected once. J gave up 7 bases and V 5 bases, and 11 bases lay outside the gene matches. CDR1 is LGHNT and CDR2 is FRNRAP in the germline V gene. The CDR3 has 16 residues. The time point: peripheral blood 6 weeks after treatment start. Material: PBMCs, obtained around atezolizumab (anti-PD-L1) treatment. This sequence was found in a man in his 60s with urothelial cancer. This chain links TRBV12-5 with TRBJ2-3, with 11 bases that match TRBD1. In nucleotides, the CDR3 is TGTGCTAGTGGTGCCCCCGGGACAGGGGGGCGGAATACGCAGTATTTT. This sequence encodes CASGAPGTGGRNTQYF.